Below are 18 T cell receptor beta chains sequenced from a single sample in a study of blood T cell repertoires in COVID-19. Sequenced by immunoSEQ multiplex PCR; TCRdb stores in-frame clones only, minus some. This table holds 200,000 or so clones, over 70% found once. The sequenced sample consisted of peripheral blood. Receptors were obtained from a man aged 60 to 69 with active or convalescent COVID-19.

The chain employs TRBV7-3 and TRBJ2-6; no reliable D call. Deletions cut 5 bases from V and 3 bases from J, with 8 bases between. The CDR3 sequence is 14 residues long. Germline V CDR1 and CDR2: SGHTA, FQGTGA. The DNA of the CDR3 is TGTGCCAGCAGCCCGGCAGGTGGGGCCAACGTCCTGACTTTC. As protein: CASSPAGGANVLTF. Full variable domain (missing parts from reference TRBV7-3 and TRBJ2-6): GAGVSQTPSNKVTEKGKYVELRCDPISGHTALYWYRQSLGQGPEFLIYFQGTGAADDSGLPNDRFFAVRPEGSVSTLKIQRTERGDSAVYLCASSPAGGANVLTFGAGSRLTVL.

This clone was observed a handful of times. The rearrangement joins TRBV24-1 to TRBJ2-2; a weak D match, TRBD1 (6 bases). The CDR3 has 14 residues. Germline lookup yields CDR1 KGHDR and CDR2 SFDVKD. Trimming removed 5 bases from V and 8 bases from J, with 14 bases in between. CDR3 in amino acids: CATSGAGARGELFF. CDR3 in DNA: TGTGCCACCAGTGGCGCAGGGGCGCGAGGGGAGCTGTTTTTT.

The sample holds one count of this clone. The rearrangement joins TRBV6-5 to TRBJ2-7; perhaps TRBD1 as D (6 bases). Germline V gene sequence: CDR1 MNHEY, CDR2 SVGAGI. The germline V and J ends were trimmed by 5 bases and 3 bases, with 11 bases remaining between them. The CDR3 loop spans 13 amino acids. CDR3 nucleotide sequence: TGTGCCAGCAGTCGCAGACAGGTCTACGAGCAGTACTTC. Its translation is CASSRRQVYEQYF.

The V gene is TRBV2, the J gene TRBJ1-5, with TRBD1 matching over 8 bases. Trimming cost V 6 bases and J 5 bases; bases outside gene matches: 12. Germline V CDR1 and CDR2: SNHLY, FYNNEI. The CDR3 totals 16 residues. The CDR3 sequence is CASRPDRVAPDQPQHF. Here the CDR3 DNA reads TGTGCCAGCAGACCGGACAGGGTAGCTCCGGATCAGCCCCAGCATTTT.

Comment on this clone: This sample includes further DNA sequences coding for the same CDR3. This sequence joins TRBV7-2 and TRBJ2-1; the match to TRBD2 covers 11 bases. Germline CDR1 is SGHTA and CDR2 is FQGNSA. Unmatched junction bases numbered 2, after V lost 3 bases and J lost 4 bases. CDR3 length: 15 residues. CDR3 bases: TGTGCCAGCAGCTTGGGGACTAGCGGATACAATGAGCAGTTCTTC. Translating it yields CASSLGTSGYNEQFF.

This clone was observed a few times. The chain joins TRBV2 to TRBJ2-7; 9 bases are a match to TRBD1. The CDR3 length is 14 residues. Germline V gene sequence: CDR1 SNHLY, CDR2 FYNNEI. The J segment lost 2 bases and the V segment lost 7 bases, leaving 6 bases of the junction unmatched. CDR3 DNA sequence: TGTGCCAGCAATAGGGACAGGGATACCTACGAGCAGTACTTC. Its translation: CASNRDRDTYEQYF.

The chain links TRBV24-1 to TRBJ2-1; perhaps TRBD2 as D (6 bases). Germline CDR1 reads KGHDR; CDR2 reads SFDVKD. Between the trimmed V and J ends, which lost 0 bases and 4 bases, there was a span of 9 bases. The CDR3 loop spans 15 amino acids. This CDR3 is CATSDLQGGYNEQFF. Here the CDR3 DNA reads TGTGCCACCAGTGATTTGCAGGGAGGTTACAATGAGCAGTTCTTC.

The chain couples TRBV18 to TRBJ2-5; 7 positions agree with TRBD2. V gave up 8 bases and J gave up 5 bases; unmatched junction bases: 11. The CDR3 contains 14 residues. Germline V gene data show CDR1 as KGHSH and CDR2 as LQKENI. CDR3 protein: CASRSGAEGETQYF. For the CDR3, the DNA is TGTGCCAGCCGAAGCGGGGCGGAAGGGGAGACCCAGTACTTC.

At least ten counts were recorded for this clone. In DNA form, the CDR3 reads TGTGCCAGCAGCTTAGGTGTCCTAGCCACAGATACGCAGTATTTT. Its protein is CASSLGVLATDTQYF. The rearrangement links TRBV7-2 to TRBJ2-3, with D perhaps matching TRBD2 (5 bases). In germline, CDR1 is SGHTA, CDR2 FQGNSA. CDR3 size: 15 residues. V lost 1 base and J lost 2, with 10 bases in between. The variable domain in full, with the rest retrieved from reference TRBV7-2 and TRBJ2-3, is GAGVSQSPSNKVTEKGKDVELRCDPISGHTALYWYRQSLGQGLEFLIYFQGNSAPDKSGLPSDRFSAERTGGSVSTLTIQRTQQEDSAVYLCASSLGVLATDTQYFGPGTRLTVL.

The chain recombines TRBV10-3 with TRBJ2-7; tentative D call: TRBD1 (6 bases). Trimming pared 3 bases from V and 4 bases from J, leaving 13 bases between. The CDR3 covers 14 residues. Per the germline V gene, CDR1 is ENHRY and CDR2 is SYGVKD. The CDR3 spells CAISDHRVHYEQYF. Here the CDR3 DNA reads TGTGCCATCAGTGACCACAGGGTTCATTACGAGCAGTACTTC.

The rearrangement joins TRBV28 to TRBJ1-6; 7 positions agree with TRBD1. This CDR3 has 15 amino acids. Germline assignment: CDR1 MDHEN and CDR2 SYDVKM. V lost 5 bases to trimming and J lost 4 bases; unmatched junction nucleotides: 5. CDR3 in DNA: TGTGCCAGCAGTGGACAGGATAGATATAATTCACCCCTCCACTTT. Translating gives CASSGQDRYNSPLHF.

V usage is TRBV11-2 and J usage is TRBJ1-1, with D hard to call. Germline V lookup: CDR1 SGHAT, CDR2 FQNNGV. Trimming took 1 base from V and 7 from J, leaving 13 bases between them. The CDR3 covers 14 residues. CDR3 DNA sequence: TGTGCCAGCAGCTTAGGACACCTAATGGGTGAAGCTTTCTTT. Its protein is CASSLGHLMGEAFF.

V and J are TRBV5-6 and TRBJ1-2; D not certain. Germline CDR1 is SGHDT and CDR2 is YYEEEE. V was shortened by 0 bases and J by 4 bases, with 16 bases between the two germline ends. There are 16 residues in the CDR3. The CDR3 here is CASSLAPTGMGYGYTF. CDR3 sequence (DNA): TGTGCCAGCAGCTTGGCACCGACTGGAATGGGCTATGGCTACACCTTC.

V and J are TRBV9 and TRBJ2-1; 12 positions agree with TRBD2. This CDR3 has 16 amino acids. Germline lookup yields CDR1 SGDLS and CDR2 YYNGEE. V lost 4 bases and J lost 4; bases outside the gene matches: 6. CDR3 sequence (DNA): TGTGCCAGCAGCCCCCCTGGGACTAGCGGGTACAATGAGCAGTTCTTC. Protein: CASSPPGTSGYNEQFF.

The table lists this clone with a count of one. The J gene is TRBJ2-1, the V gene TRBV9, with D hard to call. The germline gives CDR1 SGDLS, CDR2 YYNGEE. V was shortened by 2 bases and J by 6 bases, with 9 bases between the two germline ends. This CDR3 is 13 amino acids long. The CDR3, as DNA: TGTGCCAGCAGCGTGCCGAGCTCCAATGAGCAGTTCTTC. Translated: CASSVPSSNEQFF.

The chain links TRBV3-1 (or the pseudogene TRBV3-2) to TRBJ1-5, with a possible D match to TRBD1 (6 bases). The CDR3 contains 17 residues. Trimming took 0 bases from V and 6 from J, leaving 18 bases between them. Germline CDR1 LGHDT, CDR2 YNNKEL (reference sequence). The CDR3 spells CASSQESGGGGSQPQHF. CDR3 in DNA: TGTGCCAGCAGCCAAGAATCTGGGGGCGGAGGTTCTCAGCCCCAGCATTTT.

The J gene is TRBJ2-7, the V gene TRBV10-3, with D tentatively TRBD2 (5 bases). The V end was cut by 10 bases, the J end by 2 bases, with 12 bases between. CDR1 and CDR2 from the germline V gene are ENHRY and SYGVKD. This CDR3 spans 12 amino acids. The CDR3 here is CASSVRTYEQYF. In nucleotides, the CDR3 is TGTGCCAGTAGCGTCCGCACCTACGAGCAGTACTTC.

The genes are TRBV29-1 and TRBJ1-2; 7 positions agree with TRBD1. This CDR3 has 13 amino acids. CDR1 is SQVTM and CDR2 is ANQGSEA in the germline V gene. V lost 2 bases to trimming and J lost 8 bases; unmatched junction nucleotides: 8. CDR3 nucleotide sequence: TGCAGCGTTGAAAGCCAGGGGGGCCCCGGCTACACCTTC. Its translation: CSVESQGGPGYTF.